This T cell receptor beta chain was sequenced for a study of T cell changes during pregnancy in multiple sclerosis. TCRdb's table, derived via immunoSEQ multiplex PCR, lists solely in-frame clones and lacks some. The repertoire holds about 38,000 clones, with more than 85% as singletons. This clone was detected a few times. Trimming took 2 bases from V and 5 from J; bases not matched to a gene: 6. CDR1 and CDR2 from the germline V gene are SGHAT and FQNNGV. There are 16 residues in the CDR3. V is TRBV11-2 and J is TRBJ2-1, with 10 bases matching TRBD1. Here the sequenced sample was CD8+ T cells from peripheral blood mononuclear cells, taken after pregnancy. The origin of this receptor is a female donor with multiple sclerosis, enrolled in a pregnancy study. CDR3 nucleotide sequence: TGTGCCAGCAGCTTAACCGGGACAGGGGCCGACAATGAGCAGTTCTTC. Its translation is CASSLTGTGADNEQFF.